This T cell receptor beta chain was retrieved from a study of early T cells in non-severe SARS-CoV-2 infection. Broader study findings: Anti-spike CD8 responses were favored by VDJdb matching, which missed private and CD4 specificities.

The germline V gene has CDR1 SGHAT and CDR2 FQNNGV. V lost 2 bases and J lost 4, with 11 bases in between. This CDR3 region has 14 residues. Concerning this clonotype itself: Its antigen is not known.

Attachment of unique molecular identifiers to individual cDNA molecules was performed. Using its own MiXCR run on the 5' RACE reads, TCRdb lists one record per CDR3 protein. The table shows approximately 57,000 distinct CDR3 sequences, with approximately 12% occurring only once. The TCR sequence derives from an adult who was a healthcare worker with PCR-confirmed SARS-CoV-2 infection or an uninfected control (not recorded which). The chain employs TRBV11-2 and TRBJ2-5, with D unclear. The sequencing input was whole blood. CDR3 nucleotide sequence: TGTGCCAGCAGCTTACGGCTAGTAGCAGAGACCCAGTACTTC. It specifies CASSLRLVAETQYF.